This is a list of T cell receptor beta chains from one sample in a study of T cell changes during pregnancy in multiple sclerosis. Sequencing used immunoSEQ multiplex PCR; TCRdb keeps in-frame clones, though not all of them. Here the sample spans some 80,000 clones, 90% to 95% being singletons. The input for sequencing was peripheral blood, taken in the first trimester of pregnancy. These receptors were obtained from a female donor with multiple sclerosis, enrolled in a pregnancy study. Both conserved end residues are part of each CDR3. The D gene is left open where the match is weak. Expanded clones are given a class, and other clones once, few, many or no size at all.

d_call,j_call,clone_size,v_call,cdr3_aa,cdr3_nt
TRBD2,TRBJ2-7,-,TRBV10-3,CAISSGLAGYEQYF,TGTGCCATCAGCTCAGGACTAGCTGGATACGAGCAGTACTTC
TRBD2,TRBJ2-5,-,TRBV4-3,CASSQVPSGLEETQYF,TGCGCCAGCAGCCAAGTACCGTCGGGACTAGAAGAGACCCAGTACTTC
TRBD1,TRBJ1-2,few,TRBV7-9,CASSSMDRAVF,TGTGCCAGCAGCTCCATGGACAGGGCGGTCTTC
-,TRBJ1-1,-,TRBV28,CASSSNRFRPEAFF,TGTGCCAGCAGTAGTAACAGGTTTCGGCCTGAAGCTTTCTTT
TRBD2,TRBJ2-7,once,TRBV27,CASIRTSGGSYEQYF,TGTGCCAGCATCCGGACTAGCGGGGGCTCCTACGAGCAGTACTTC
TRBD1,TRBJ1-2,-,TRBV7-2,CASSPQVGQNLIGNYGYTF,TGTGCCAGCAGCCCACAGGTGGGACAGAATCTCATTGGGAACTATGGCTACACCTTC
-,TRBJ1-4,once,TRBV28,CASSFRTGGEKLFF,TGTGCCAGCAGTTTTAGGACGGGGGGGGAAAAACTGTTTTTT
-,TRBJ2-1,-,TRBV2,CASTRSLGNEQFF,TGTGCCAGCACTCGGAGTCTAGGCAATGAGCAGTTCTTC
-,TRBJ2-1,once,TRBV7-8,CASSLIAPPPFF,TGTGCCAGCAGCCTAATAGCGCCACCGCCGTTCTTC
-,TRBJ2-7,-,TRBV19,CASSLSGITHSYEQYF,TGTGCCAGTAGTCTCTCCGGGATTACCCACTCCTACGAGCAGTACTTC
TRBD2,TRBJ2-1,-,TRBV5-1,CASSLGLAGAAFISGQEEQFF,TGCGCCAGCAGCTTGGGGCTAGCGGGAGCAGCATTCATATCGGGTCAGGAGGAGCAGTTCTTC
-,TRBJ1-1,once,TRBV10-3,CAIRAGSAEAFF,TGTGCCATCAGGGCAGGGTCTGCTGAAGCTTTCTTT
-,TRBJ1-3,-,TRBV4-1,CASSQKQGRSGNTIYF,TGCGCCAGCAGCCAAAAACAGGGTAGATCTGGAAACACCATATATTTT
TRBD1,TRBJ1-2,-,TRBV5-5,CASSFTGGDYGYTF,TGTGCCAGCAGCTTTACAGGGGGCGACTATGGCTACACCTTC
TRBD1,TRBJ2-2,-,TRBV9,CASSGRDRVISTGELFF,TGTGCCAGCAGCGGCCGGGACAGGGTAATCAGCACCGGGGAGCTGTTTTTT
-,TRBJ1-4,once,TRBV6-6,CASSFDGATNEKLFF,TGTGCCAGCAGTTTCGACGGAGCAACTAATGAAAAACTGTTTTTT
-,TRBJ2-1,-,TRBV2,CARAGGNYNEQFF,TGTGCCAGGGCAGGGGGGAATTACAATGAGCAGTTCTTC
TRBD2,TRBJ2-7,-,TRBV5-1,CASSRTSGALEQYF,TGCGCCAGCAGCCGGACTAGCGGGGCCCTTGAGCAGTACTTC
TRBD1,TRBJ2-1,-,TRBV5-1,CASSLEGGRYNEQFF,TGCGCCAGCAGCTTGGAAGGGGGCAGATACAATGAGCAGTTCTTC
TRBD1,TRBJ1-1,-,TRBV29-1,CSAKDRGETEAFF,TGCAGCGCAAAGGACAGGGGTGAGACTGAAGCTTTCTTT
-,TRBJ1-1,-,TRBV10-3,CAISDQGDTEAFF,TGTGCCATCAGTGACCAGGGCGACACTGAAGCTTTCTTT
-,TRBJ2-5,once,TRBV7-2,CASSLGAREYQETQYF,TGTGCCAGCAGCTTAGGAGCTAGGGAGTACCAAGAGACCCAGTACTTC
TRBD2,TRBJ2-5,-,TRBV7-7,CASSFLGSGGAETQYF,TGTGCCAGCAGCTTCCTCGGTAGCGGGGGGGCGGAGACCCAGTACTTC
TRBD1,TRBJ1-6,once,TRBV7-2,CASSLVSGQGAGNSPLHF,TGTGCCAGCAGCTTAGTATCAGGACAGGGGGCAGGTAATTCACCCCTCCACTTT
-,TRBJ1-6,-,TRBV18,CASSPKPPAPLHF,TGTGCCAGCTCACCGAAACCACCGGCACCCCTCCACTTT
TRBD2,TRBJ2-7,-,TRBV19,CASSSGSLDEQYF,TGTGCCAGTAGTAGCGGGAGTCTCGACGAGCAGTACTTC
-,TRBJ2-1,-,TRBV6-6,CASSLGLDSSYNEQFF,TGTGCCAGCAGCCTCGGGTTGGACTCCTCTTACAATGAGCAGTTCTTC
TRBD1,TRBJ1-5,-,TRBV5-5,CASSALQGSFNQPQHF,TGTGCCAGCAGCGCTCTACAGGGGTCTTTCAATCAGCCCCAGCATTTT
TRBD1,TRBJ2-3,-,TRBV4-1,CASSQARTGDLGTQYF,TGCGCCAGCAGCCAAGCCCGGACAGGGGATTTGGGTACGCAGTATTTT
TRBD2,TRBJ2-3,-,TRBV13,CASIVSGSGTDTQYF,TGTGCCAGCATCGTAAGCGGGAGTGGGACAGATACGCAGTATTTT
-,TRBJ1-5,-,TRBV6-1,CASSVRGKNQPQHF,TGTGCCAGCAGTGTAAGGGGGAAAAATCAGCCCCAGCATTTT
TRBD1,TRBJ1-1,-,TRBV7-8,CASSGTGGQGVTEAFF,TGTGCCAGCAGCGGAACAGGGGGGCAGGGTGTCACTGAAGCTTTCTTT
-,TRBJ2-7,-,TRBV27,CASQDRYHEQYF,TGTGCCAGCCAAGACAGGTACCACGAGCAGTACTTC
-,TRBJ2-7,once,TRBV15,CATSRDFTQQYF,TGTGCCACCAGCAGAGATTTTACTCAGCAGTACTTC
-,TRBJ1-2,-,TRBV4-1,CASSQATNRANYGYTF,TGCGCCAGCAGCCAGGCGACGAACAGAGCTAACTATGGCTACACCTTC
TRBD2,TRBJ2-5,-,TRBV7-8,CASSSGLAGSLETQYF,TGTGCCAGCAGCTCCGGACTAGCGGGATCCTTAGAGACCCAGTACTTC
TRBD1,TRBJ2-7,once,TRBV2,CASREEGSGQGGEQYF,TGTGCCAGCAGGGAAGAGGGTTCGGGACAGGGGGGCGAGCAGTACTTC
-,TRBJ2-1,-,TRBV25-1,CATAGGGNEQFF,TGTGCCACCGCAGGAGGCGGCAATGAGCAGTTCTTC
-,TRBJ1-1,few,TRBV11-1,CASSFLNTEAFF,TGTGCCAGCAGCTTCCTAAACACTGAAGCTTTCTTT
TRBD2,TRBJ2-1,-,TRBV4-2,CASSQEVRTSGNNEQFF,TGTGCCAGCAGCCAAGAAGTTCGGACTAGCGGTAACAATGAGCAGTTCTTC
-,TRBJ1-5,-,TRBV5-1,CASRPDWNQPQHF,TGCGCCAGCAGGCCTGACTGGAATCAGCCCCAGCATTTT
TRBD2,TRBJ2-3,-,TRBV7-3,CASSSSGGPTDTQYF,TGTGCCAGCAGCTCCAGCGGGGGACCCACAGATACGCAGTATTTT
-,TRBJ2-7,-,TRBV5-4,CASSTKGAYEQYF,TGTGCCAGCAGCACTAAAGGAGCCTACGAGCAGTACTTC
TRBD1,TRBJ2-1,-,TRBV6-1,CASRTGVEQFF,TGTGCCAGCAGGACAGGGGTCGAGCAGTTCTTC
TRBD2,TRBJ2-2,-,TRBV29-1,CSAMGGAGELFF,TGCAGCGCAATGGGGGGGGCCGGGGAGCTGTTTTTT
TRBD2,TRBJ2-3,-,TRBV4-3,CASGQGLRGDLDTQYF,TGCGCCAGCGGCCAGGGGTTGCGGGGGGATTTGGATACGCAGTATTTT
TRBD1,TRBJ2-7,-,TRBV2,CASSEMVTGVTSEQYF,TGTGCCAGCAGTGAAATGGTGACAGGGGTGACTTCCGAGCAGTACTTC
TRBD1,TRBJ1-2,-,TRBV11-3,CASSQDRDLGYTF,TGTGCCAGCAGCCAAGACAGGGACCTTGGCTACACCTTC
-,TRBJ1-2,once,TRBV5-4,CASSLEGDYGYTF,TGTGCCAGCAGCTTAGAGGGGGACTATGGCTACACCTTC
-,TRBJ1-2,-,TRBV14,CASSHRGLSSYGYTF,TGTGCCAGCAGCCACAGAGGGCTTAGTAGCTATGGCTACACCTTC
-,TRBJ1-2,-,TRBV27,CASSLKENYGYTF,TGTGCCAGCAGTTTGAAGGAGAACTATGGCTACACCTTC
-,TRBJ2-7,-,TRBV29-1,CSAGARDRYEQYF,TGCAGCGCTGGGGCCAGGGATCGCTACGAGCAGTACTTC
TRBD2,TRBJ2-1,-,TRBV5-1,CASSLALAGVGSYNEQFF,TGCGCCAGCAGCTTGGCACTAGCGGGAGTGGGCTCCTACAATGAGCAGTTCTTC